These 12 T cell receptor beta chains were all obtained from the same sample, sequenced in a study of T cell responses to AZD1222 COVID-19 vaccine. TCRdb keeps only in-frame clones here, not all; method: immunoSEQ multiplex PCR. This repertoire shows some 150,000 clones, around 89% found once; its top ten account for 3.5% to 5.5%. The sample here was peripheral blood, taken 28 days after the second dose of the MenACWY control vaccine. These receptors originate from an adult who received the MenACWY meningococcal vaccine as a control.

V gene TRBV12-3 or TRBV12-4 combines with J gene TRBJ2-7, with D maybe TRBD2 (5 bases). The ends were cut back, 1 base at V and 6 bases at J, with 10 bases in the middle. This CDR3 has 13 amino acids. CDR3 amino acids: CASSLGVGSEQYF. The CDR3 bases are TGTGCCAGCAGTTTAGGGGTGGGGAGCGAGCAGTACTTC.

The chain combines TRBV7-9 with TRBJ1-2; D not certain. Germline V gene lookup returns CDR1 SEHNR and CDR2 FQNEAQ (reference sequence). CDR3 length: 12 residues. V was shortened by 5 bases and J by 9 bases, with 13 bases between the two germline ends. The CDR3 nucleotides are TGTGCCAGCAGCCGAGGTGTGGATAGCTACACCTTC. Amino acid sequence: CASSRGVDSYTF. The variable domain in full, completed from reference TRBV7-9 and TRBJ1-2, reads DTGVSQNPRHKITKRGQNVTFRCDPISEHNRLYWYRQTLGQGPEFLTYFQNEAQLEKSRLLSDRFSAERPKGSFSTLEIQRTEQGDSAMYLCASSRGVDSYTFGSGTRLTVV.

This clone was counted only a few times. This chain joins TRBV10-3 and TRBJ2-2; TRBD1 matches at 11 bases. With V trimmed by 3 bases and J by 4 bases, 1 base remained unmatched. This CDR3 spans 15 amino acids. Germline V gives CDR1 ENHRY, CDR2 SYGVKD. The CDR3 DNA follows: TGTGCCATCAGTGACGGGACAGGGGGCACCGGGGAGCTGTTTTTT. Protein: CAISDGTGGTGELFF.

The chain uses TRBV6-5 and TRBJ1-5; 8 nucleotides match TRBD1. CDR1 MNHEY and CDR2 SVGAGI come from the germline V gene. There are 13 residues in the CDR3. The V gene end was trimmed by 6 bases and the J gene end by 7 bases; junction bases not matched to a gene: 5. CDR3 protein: CASRDRAGQPQHF. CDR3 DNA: TGTGCCAGCAGGGACAGGGCAGGGCAGCCCCAGCATTTT.

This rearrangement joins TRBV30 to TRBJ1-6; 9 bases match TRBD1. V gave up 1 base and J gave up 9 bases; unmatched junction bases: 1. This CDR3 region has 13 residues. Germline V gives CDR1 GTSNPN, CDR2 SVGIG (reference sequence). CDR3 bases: TGTGCCTGGAGTGGGACAGGGGTTTCACCCCTCCACTTT. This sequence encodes CAWSGTGVSPLHF.

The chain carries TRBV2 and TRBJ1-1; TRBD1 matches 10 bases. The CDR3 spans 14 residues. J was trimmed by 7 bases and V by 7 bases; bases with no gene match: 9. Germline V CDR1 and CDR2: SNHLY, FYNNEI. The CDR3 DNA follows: TGTGCCAGCACCCCGACAGGGGGCTGGGGTGAAGCTTTCTTT. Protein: CASTPTGGWGEAFF.

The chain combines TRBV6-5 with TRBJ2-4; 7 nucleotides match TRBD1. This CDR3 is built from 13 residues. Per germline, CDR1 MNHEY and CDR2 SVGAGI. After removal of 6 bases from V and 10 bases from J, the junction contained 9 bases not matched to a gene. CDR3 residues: CASRQPGQHIQYF. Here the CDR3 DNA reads TGTGCCAGCAGACAACCGGGACAGCATATTCAGTACTTC.

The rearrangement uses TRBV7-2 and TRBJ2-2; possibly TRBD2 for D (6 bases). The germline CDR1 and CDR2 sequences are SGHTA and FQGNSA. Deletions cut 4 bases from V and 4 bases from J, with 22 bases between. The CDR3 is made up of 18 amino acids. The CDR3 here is CASSSSIYGGRGTGELFF. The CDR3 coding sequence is TGTGCCAGCAGCTCTAGTATATATGGAGGGCGGGGCACCGGGGAGCTGTTTTTT.

The CDR3 sequence is CASSLLRGNTIYF. The CDR3 bases are TGTGCCAGCAGCTTGCTGAGGGGAAACACCATATATTTT. The chain couples TRBV5-8 to TRBJ1-3, with no clear D. V was cut by 1 base and J by 4 bases, with 6 bases left in between. CDR1 SGHTS and CDR2 YDEGEE come from the germline V gene. There are 13 residues in the CDR3.

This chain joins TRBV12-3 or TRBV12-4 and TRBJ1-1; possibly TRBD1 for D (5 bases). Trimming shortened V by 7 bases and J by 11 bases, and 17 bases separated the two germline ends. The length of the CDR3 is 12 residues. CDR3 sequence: CASTLSGVDAFF. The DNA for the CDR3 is TGTGCCAGCACCCTGTCGGGGGTCGACGCTTTCTTT.

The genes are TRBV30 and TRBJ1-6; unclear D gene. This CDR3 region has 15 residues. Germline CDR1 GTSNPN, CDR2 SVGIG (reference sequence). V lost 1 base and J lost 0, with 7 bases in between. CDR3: CAWSGGSSYNSPLHF. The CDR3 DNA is TGTGCCTGGAGTGGGGGAAGCTCCTATAATTCACCCCTCCACTTT.

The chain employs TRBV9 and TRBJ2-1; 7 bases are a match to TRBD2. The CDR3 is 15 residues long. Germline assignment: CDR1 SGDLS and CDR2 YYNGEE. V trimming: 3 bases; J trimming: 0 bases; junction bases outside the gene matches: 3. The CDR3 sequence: CASSDSGVSYNEQFF. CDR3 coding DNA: TGTGCCAGCAGCGACAGCGGGGTCTCCTACAATGAGCAGTTCTTC. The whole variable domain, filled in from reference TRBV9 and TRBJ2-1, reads DSGVTQTPKHLITATGQRVTLRCSPRSGDLSVYWYQQSLDQGLQFLIQYYNGEERAKGNILERFSAQQFPDLHSELNLSSLELGDSALYFCASSDSGVSYNEQFFGPGTRLTVL.